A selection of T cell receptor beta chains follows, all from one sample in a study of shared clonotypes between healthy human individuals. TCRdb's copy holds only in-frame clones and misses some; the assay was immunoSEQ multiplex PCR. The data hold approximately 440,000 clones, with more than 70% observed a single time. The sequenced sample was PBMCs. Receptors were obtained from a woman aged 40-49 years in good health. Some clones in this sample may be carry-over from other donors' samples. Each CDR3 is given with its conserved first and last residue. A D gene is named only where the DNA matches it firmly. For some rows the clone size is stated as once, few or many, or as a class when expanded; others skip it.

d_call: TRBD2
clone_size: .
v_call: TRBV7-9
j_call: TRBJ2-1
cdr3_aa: CASSQGLGSYNEQFF
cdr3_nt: TGTGCCAGCAGCCAGGGACTAGGCTCCTACAATGAGCAGTTCTTC

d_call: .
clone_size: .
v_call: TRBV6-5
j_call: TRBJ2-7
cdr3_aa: CASSYSLPGAPYEQYF
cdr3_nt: TGTGCCAGCAGTTACTCTCTTCCCGGGGCTCCCTACGAGCAGTACTTC

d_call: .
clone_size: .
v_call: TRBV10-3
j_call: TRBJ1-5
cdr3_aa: CAISESNPGEPQHF
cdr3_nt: TGTGCCATCAGTGAGTCCAACCCCGGAGAGCCCCAGCATTTT

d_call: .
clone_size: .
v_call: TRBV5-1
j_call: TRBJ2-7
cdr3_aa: CASSLGQGGADEQYF
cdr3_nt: TGCGCCAGCAGCCTAGGACAGGGAGGGGCGGACGAGCAGTACTTC

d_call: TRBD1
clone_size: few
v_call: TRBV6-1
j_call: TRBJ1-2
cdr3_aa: CASRVGTGNYGYTF
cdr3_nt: TGTGCCAGCAGGGTAGGGACAGGGAACTATGGCTACACCTTC

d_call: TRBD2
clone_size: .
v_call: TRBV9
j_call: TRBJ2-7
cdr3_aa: CASSARGDGSYEQYF
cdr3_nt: TGTGCCAGCAGCGCCCGGGGGGACGGCTCCTACGAGCAGTACTTC

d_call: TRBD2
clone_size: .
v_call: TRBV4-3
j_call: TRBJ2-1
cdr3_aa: CASSQTGTRASNEQFF
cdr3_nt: TGCGCCAGCAGCCAAACTGGGACTAGAGCTTCCAATGAGCAGTTCTTC

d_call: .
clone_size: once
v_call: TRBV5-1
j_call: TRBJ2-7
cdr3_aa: CASSPSGVIGDNEQYF
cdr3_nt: TGCGCCAGCAGCCCTTCGGGGGTGATAGGGGACAACGAGCAGTACTTC

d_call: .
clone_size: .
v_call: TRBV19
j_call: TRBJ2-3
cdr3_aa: CASSIGAAFTDTQYF
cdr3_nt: TGTGCCAGTAGTATAGGTGCGGCCTTCACAGATACGCAGTATTTT

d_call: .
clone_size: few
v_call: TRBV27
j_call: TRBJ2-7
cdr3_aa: CASSRMQGYEQYF
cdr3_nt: TGTGCCAGCAGTCGGATGCAGGGCTACGAGCAGTACTTC

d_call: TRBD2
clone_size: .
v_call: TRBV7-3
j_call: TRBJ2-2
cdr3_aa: CASSLTPSGRNTGELFF
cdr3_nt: TGTGCCAGCAGCTTAACCCCTAGCGGGAGAAACACCGGGGAGCTGTTTTTT

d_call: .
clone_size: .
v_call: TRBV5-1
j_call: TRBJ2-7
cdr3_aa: CASSSPPGYEQYF
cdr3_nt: TGCGCCAGCAGCTCCCCTCCCGGGTACGAGCAGTACTTC

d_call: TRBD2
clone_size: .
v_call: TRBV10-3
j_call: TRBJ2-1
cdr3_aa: CAISEGLAGRDEQFF
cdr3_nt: TGTGCCATCAGTGAAGGACTAGCGGGACGCGATGAGCAGTTCTTC

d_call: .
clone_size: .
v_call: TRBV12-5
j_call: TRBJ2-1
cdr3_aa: CASGLGGIVNEQFF
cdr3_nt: TGTGCTAGTGGTTTGGGGGGAATAGTCAATGAGCAGTTCTTC

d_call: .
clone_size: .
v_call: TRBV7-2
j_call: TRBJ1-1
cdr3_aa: CASSLERVAEAFF
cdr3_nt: TGTGCCAGCAGCTTAGAGAGGGTAGCTGAAGCTTTCTTT

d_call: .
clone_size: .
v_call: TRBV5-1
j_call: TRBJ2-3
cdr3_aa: CASSLDRGASTDTQYF
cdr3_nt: TGCGCCAGCAGCTTGGATCGGGGGGCGAGCACAGATACGCAGTATTTT

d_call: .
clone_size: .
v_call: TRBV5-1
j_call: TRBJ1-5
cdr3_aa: CASSFRGESNQPQHF
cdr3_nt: TGCGCCAGCAGCTTTAGAGGGGAAAGCAATCAGCCCCAGCATTTT

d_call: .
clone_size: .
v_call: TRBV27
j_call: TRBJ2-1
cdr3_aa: CASSPVGGSSSYNEQFF
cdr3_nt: TGTGCCAGCAGTCCAGTGGGCGGTTCTAGCTCCTACAATGAGCAGTTCTTC

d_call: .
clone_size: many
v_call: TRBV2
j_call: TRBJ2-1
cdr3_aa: CASSERLQYNEQFF
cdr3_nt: TGTGCCAGCAGTGAAAGGCTACAATACAATGAGCAGTTCTTC

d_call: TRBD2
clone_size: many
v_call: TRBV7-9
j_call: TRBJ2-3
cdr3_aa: CASRREDTDTQYF
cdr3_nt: TGTGCCAGCCGCCGGGAGGACACAGATACGCAGTATTTT

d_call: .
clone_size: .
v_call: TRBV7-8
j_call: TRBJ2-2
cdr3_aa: CASSATRGAERRKNTGELFF
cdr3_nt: TGTGCCAGCAGCGCGACTCGGGGGGCGGAGCGCCGAAAGAACACCGGGGAGCTGTTTTTT

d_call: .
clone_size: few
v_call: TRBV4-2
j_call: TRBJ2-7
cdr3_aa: CASGQGEGEYAEQYF
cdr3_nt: TGTGCCAGCGGCCAAGGGGAAGGGGAATACGCCGAGCAGTACTTC

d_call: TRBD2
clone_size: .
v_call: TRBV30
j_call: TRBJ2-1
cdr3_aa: CAWSGGRLGLVAYNEQFF
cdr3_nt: TGTGCCTGGAGCGGGGGTCGGTTGGGACTAGTGGCATATAATGAGCAGTTCTTC

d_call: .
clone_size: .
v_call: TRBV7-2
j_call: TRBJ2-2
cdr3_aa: CASSLESPGTTGELFF
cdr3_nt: TGTGCCAGCAGCTTAGAATCACCGGGGACTACCGGGGAGCTGTTTTTT

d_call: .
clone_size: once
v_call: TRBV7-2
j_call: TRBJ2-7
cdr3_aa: CASSLAVGAYEQYF
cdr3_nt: TGTGCCAGCAGCTTAGCTGTGGGGGCCTACGAGCAGTACTTC

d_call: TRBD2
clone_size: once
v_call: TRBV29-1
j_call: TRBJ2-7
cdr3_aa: CSGGTSSYEQYF
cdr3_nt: TGCAGCGGCGGGACTAGCTCCTACGAGCAGTACTTC

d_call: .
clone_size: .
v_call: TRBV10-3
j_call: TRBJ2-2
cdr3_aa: CAIRDLTGELFF
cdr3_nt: TGTGCCATCAGAGACCTCACCGGGGAGCTGTTTTTT

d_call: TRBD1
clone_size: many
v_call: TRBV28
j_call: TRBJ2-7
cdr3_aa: CASSLSDRVSEQYF
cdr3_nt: TGTGCCAGCAGTTTATCAGACAGGGTAAGCGAGCAGTACTTC

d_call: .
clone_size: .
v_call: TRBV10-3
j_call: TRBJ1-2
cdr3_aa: CAISGANYGYTF
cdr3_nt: TGTGCCATCAGTGGAGCTAACTATGGCTACACCTTC

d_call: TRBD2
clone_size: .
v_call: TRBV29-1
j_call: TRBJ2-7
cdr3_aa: CSVASGGPYEQYF
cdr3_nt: TGCAGCGTTGCTAGCGGGGGTCCCTACGAGCAGTACTTC

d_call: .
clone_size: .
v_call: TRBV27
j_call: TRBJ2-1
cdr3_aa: CASSLGYNEQFF
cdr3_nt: TGTGCCAGCAGCCTCGGGTACAATGAGCAGTTCTTC

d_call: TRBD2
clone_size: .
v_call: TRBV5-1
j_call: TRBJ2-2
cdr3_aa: CASSLTSGRRTGELFF
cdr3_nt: TGCGCCAGCAGCTTAACTAGCGGGAGAAGGACCGGGGAGCTGTTTTTT

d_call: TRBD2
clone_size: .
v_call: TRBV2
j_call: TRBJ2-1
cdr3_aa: CARGTSGSNEQFF
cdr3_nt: TGTGCCAGAGGGACTAGCGGATCCAATGAGCAGTTCTTC

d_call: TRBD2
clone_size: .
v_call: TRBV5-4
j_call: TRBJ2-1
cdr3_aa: CASSSRTSSSGDEQFF
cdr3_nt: TGTGCCAGCAGTTCTAGGACTAGCTCGAGTGGGGATGAGCAGTTCTTC

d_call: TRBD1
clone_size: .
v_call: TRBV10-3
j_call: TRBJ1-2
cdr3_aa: CAISERQGEGYTF
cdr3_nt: TGTGCCATCAGTGAAAGACAGGGCGAGGGCTACACCTTC

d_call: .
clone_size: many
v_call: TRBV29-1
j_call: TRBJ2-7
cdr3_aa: CSVENWGGGEQYF
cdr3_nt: TGCAGCGTTGAGAACTGGGGAGGTGGCGAGCAGTACTTC

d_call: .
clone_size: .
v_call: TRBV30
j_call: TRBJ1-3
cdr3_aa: CAWRGSGNTIYF
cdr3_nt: TGTGCCTGGAGGGGCTCTGGAAACACCATATATTTT

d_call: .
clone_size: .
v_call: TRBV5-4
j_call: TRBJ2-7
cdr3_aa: CASSKVGQFGDEQYF
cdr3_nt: TGTGCCAGCAGTAAGGTAGGACAGTTCGGGGACGAGCAGTACTTC

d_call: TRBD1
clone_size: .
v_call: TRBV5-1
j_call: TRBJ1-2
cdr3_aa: CASSLRDRIYGYTF
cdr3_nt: TGCGCCAGCAGCTTGAGGGACAGGATCTATGGCTACACCTTC

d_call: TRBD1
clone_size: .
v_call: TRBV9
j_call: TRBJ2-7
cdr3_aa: CASSVEGAGEQYF
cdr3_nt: TGTGCCAGCAGCGTAGAGGGGGCAGGGGAGCAGTACTTC

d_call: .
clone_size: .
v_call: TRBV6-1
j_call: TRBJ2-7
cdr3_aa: CATRIGHYEQYF
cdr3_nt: TGTGCCACTAGAATCGGGCACTACGAGCAGTACTTC

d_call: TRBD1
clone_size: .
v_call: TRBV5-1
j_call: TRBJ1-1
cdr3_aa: CASGWTGEATEAFF
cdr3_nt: TGCGCCAGCGGATGGACAGGGGAGGCCACTGAAGCTTTCTTT

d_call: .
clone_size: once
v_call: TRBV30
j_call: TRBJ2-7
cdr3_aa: CAFGGPGGQYF
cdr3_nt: TGTGCCTTCGGGGGTCCCGGCGGACAGTACTTC

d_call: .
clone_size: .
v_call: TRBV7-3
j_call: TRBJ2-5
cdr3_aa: CASSPGSQETQYF
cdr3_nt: TGTGCCAGCAGCCCCGGGTCACAAGAGACCCAGTACTTC

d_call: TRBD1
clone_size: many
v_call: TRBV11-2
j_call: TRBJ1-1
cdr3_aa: CASSSTGGMNTEAFF
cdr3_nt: TGTGCCAGCAGCTCGACAGGGGGCATGAACACTGAAGCTTTCTTT

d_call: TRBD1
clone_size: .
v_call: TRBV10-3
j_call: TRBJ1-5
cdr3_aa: CAISESSPGGNQPQHF
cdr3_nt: TGTGCCATCAGTGAGTCGAGTCCAGGGGGAAATCAGCCCCAGCATTTT

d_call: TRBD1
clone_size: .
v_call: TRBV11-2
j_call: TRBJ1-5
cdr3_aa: CASSSDRGNQPQHF
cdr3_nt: TGTGCCAGCAGCTCGGACAGGGGCAATCAGCCCCAGCATTTT

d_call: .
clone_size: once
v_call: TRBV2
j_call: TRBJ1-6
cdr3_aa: CASSEVRVSPLHF
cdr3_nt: TGTGCCAGCAGTGAAGTGAGGGTTTCACCCCTCCACTTT

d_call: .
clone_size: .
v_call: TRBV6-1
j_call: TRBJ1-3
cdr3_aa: CAGTSYSGNTIYF
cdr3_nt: TGTGCCGGTACGTCGTACTCTGGAAACACCATATATTTT

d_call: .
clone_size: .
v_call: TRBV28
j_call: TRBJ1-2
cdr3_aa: CASSLMNYGYTF
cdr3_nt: TGTGCCAGCTCCCTCATGAACTATGGCTACACCTTC